This T cell receptor (beta chain) derives from a study of T-cell memory formation after mild COVID-19. Whole-study findings and limits: Pre-infection memory carried some responding clones, suggesting that cross-reactive memory joined. Whether second-wave clones peaking at day 37 were SARS-CoV-2 specific went unconfirmed. Of the contracting clones, CD4+ ones lay mainly in CM and EM, and CD8+ ones in EMRA. Clones contracting across day 15 to 85 had a balanced CD4/CD8 profile; later expanding clones leaned CD4+.

The CDR3 totals 14 residues. V trimming: 0 bases; J trimming: 5 bases; junction bases outside the gene matches: 3. Germline CDR1 MNHEY, CDR2 SVGEGT. About this clonotype itself: Its antigen is as yet unknown.

TCRdb reanalysed the 5' RACE reads using MiXCR and keeps one entry per CDR3 protein. The sample lists more than 110,000 distinct CDR3 sequences, roughly 13% occurring once. The V call is TRBV6-2 or TRBV6-3, the J call TRBJ1-1, with 7 nucleotides matching TRBD1. The sequenced sample consisted of PBMCs or a T cell subset sorted from them (not recorded which). This TCR was sampled from an adult woman who had mild COVID-19 (a few samples of this study predate the infection). Cell type and time point are not known. CDR3 coding DNA: TGTGCCAGCAGTTACTCCGACAGGGAAACTGAAGCTTTCTTT. It yields the protein CASSYSDRETEAFF.